What follows are 23 T cell receptor beta chains derived from one specimen sequenced in a study of Graves' ophthalmopathy and Graves' hyperthyroidism. TCR beta CDR3 amplification used RNA transcripts. RT-PCR in the first round used HTBI primers; a second-round multiplex PCR followed. TCRdb itself ran the multiplex PCR reads through MiXCR, one entry per CDR3 protein. The data hold about 400,000 distinct CDR3 sequences, with 15% to 20% observed a single time. The sample comprised peripheral blood. These TCRs come from a woman in her late teens or twenties with Graves' ophthalmopathy.

There are many counts of this clonotype. The chain recombines TRBV28 with TRBJ2-2, with 10 bases that match TRBD1. Germline CDR1 is MDHEN and CDR2 is SYDVKM. The CDR3 has 20 amino acids. V dropped 4 bases and J dropped 0; count of bases not matched to a gene: 14. CDR3 coding DNA: TGTGCCAGCAGTTCCCGGGACAGGGGATTCACACTCGCGAACACCGGGGAGCTGTTTTTT. This translates into CASSSRDRGFTLANTGELFF.

In this sample, this clonotype turned up many times. The chain is built from TRBV19 and TRBJ1-1; possible D gene TRBD1, 6 bases. Trimming stripped 8 bases from V and 2 bases from J, with 9 bases between. Germline lookup yields CDR1 LNHDA and CDR2 SQIVND (reference sequence). The CDR3 covers 12 residues. The CDR3 nucleotides are TGTGCCAGTTACAGGGCTAACACTGAAGCTTTCTTT. As protein: CASYRANTEAFF.

The rearrangement links TRBV6-1 to TRBJ2-6, with 8 nucleotides matching TRBD1. J lost 2 bases, V lost 6 bases, and 3 bases had no gene match. Germline values: CDR1 MNHNS, CDR2 SASEGT. CDR3 length: 15 residues. CDR3 DNA sequence: TGTGCCAGCAGCCAGGACAGGGCTGGGGCCAACGTCCTGACTTTC. Residues: CASSQDRAGANVLTF.

The CDR3 DNA reads as TGTGCCAGCTCACCAACCAGGGGTTCCGGGGAGCTGTTTTTT. Its translation is CASSPTRGSGELFF. The V and J genes are TRBV18 and TRBJ2-2; TRBD1 is a possible D gene (6 bases). The germline gives CDR1 KGHSH, CDR2 LQKENI. V lost 2 bases and J 6 bases, leaving 10 bases between the germline ends. There are 14 residues in the CDR3.

Many counts were recorded for this clonotype. The chain is built from TRBV7-2 and TRBJ2-7; 9 positions agree with TRBD1. Losses at the gene ends were 4 bases for V and 3 bases for J; bases not matched to a gene: 7. The CDR3 runs to 15 residues. Germline V CDR1 and CDR2: SGHTA, FQGNSA. The CDR3 nucleotides are TGTGCCAGCAGCTCACAGGGGGCGATTAACTACGAGCAGTACTTC. Amino acid sequence: CASSSQGAINYEQYF.

The chain carries TRBV11-2 and TRBJ2-3; D is uncertain. Trimming cost V 1 base and J 6 bases, with 8 bases left between them. There are 13 residues in the CDR3. Germline assignment: CDR1 SGHAT and CDR2 FQNNGV. DNA of the CDR3: TGTGCCAGCAGCTTAGGGCCGTGGGATACGCAGTATTTT. Translated, it gives CASSLGPWDTQYF.

The chain links TRBV12-3 or TRBV12-4 to TRBJ2-5, with D possibly matching TRBD2 (6 bases). Trimming took 3 bases from V and 0 from J, leaving 14 bases between them. The length of the CDR3 is 16 residues. The CDR3 reads CASSFWVGGDQETQYF. In DNA form, the CDR3 reads TGTGCCAGCAGTTTTTGGGTCGGAGGGGACCAAGAGACCCAGTACTTC.

This clonotype was recorded many times. The chain employs TRBV20-1 and TRBJ1-2; TRBD1 is a possible D gene (6 bases). This CDR3 contains 15 residues. V dropped 0 bases and J dropped 5 bases, with 16 bases sitting between them. From germline, CDR1 is DFQATT and CDR2 SNEGSKA (reference sequence). The CDR3 bases are TGCAGTGCTAGAGATCCGGCAGGGGTGTGGTATGGCTACACCTTC. It codes for CSARDPAGVWYGYTF.

This clonotype was detected ten times or more. The chain combines TRBV20-1 with TRBJ2-5; the D gene is possibly TRBD2 (6 bases). The germline V and J ends were trimmed by 3 bases and 5 bases, with 16 bases remaining between them. The CDR3 is 14 amino acids. The germline V gene encodes CDR1 DFQATT and CDR2 SNEGSKA (reference sequence). CDR3 sequence reads: CSARLSGAGETQYF. The CDR3 bases are TGCAGTGCTAGGTTGAGTGGCGCGGGGGAGACCCAGTACTTC.

At least ten counts were recorded for this clonotype. This chain links TRBV10-3 with TRBJ2-7; D is undetermined. This CDR3 is built from 12 residues. Germline CDR1 reads ENHRY; CDR2 reads SYGVKD. With 3 bases removed from V and 0 bases from J, the gap between germline ends came to 3 bases. CDR3 region: CAISDVSYEQYF. DNA of the CDR3: TGTGCCATCAGTGACGTCTCCTACGAGCAGTACTTC.

The table lists this clonotype with many counts. The chain joins TRBV6-2 or TRBV6-3 to TRBJ2-6; TRBD2 might be the D (6 bases). The CDR3 covers 18 residues. Between the trimmed V and J ends, which lost 6 bases and 0 bases, there was a span of 18 bases. From germline, CDR1 is MNHEY and CDR2 SVGEGT. For the CDR3, the DNA is TGTGCCAGCAGCCGCACAGGCGCGGGAAACTCTGGGGCCAACGTCCTGACTTTC. Protein: CASSRTGAGNSGANVLTF.

There are many counts of this clonotype. The rearrangement joins TRBV4-1 to TRBJ1-3; D uncertain. V was cut by 2 bases and J by 4 bases, with 9 bases left in between. Germline CDR1 is MGHRA and CDR2 is YSYEKL. The CDR3 consists of 14 residues. In DNA form, the CDR3 reads TGCGCCAGCAGCCAAATTGGACTCGGAAACACCATATATTTT. It translates to CASSQIGLGNTIYF.

The table lists this clonotype with many counts. A much larger clone differs from this one at a single base, so this may be a read error. V and J are TRBV27 and TRBJ2-5; D is ambiguous. CDR3 length: 14 residues. V lost 2 bases and J lost 0, with 7 bases in between. Germline V CDR1 and CDR2: MNHEY, SMNVEV (reference sequence). The CDR3 DNA reads TGTGCCAGCAGTTTAAAGAGGTACCAAGAGACCCAGTACTTC. Its translation is CASSLKRYQETQYF.

Ten or more counts support this clonotype. The V gene is TRBV7-9, the J gene TRBJ1-1; D not certain. Trimming pared 5 bases from V and 3 bases from J, leaving 13 bases between. Germline V gene sequence: CDR1 SEHNR, CDR2 FQNEAQ (reference sequence). The CDR3 sequence is 14 residues long. The CDR3 bases are TGTGCCAGCAGCCCCCGGGGAGGGTACACTGAAGCTTTCTTT. Amino acids: CASSPRGGYTEAFF.

The chain's CDR3 is CASSLGHGGNQPQHF. In nucleotides, the CDR3 is TGTGCCAGCAGTTTAGGCCATGGGGGCAATCAGCCCCAGCATTTT. This chain links TRBV12-3 or TRBV12-4 with TRBJ1-5; unclear D gene. CDR3 length equals 15 residues. Trimming took off 1 base at V and 2 bases at J, with 9 bases between the two ends.

This clonotype was detected many times. The DNA for the CDR3 is TGCGCCAGCAGCTTGGAGAGGAGGGCTAACTATGGCTACACCTTC. Its protein is CASSLERRANYGYTF. This chain uses TRBV5-1 with TRBJ1-2; D gene ambiguous. Germline loops: CDR1 SGHRS, CDR2 YFSETQ. There are 15 residues in the CDR3. Trimming shortened V by 0 bases and J by 0 bases, and 9 bases separated the two germline ends.

This clonotype was found many times. This chain connects TRBV28 to TRBJ1-1; 7 bases map to TRBD1. Per the germline V gene, CDR1 is MDHEN and CDR2 is SYDVKM. The CDR3 is 11 amino acids. With 10 bases clipped from V and 10 bases from J, the junction kept 9 bases outside the gene matches. DNA of the CDR3: TGTGCCACCGGGACAGACTTTACAGCTTTCTTT. This sequence encodes CATGTDFTAFF.

This clonotype occurred many times. The chain links TRBV7-2 to TRBJ2-2, with D uncertain. Per germline, CDR1 SGHTA and CDR2 FQGNSA. The CDR3 runs to 15 residues. V gave up 5 bases and J gave up 3 bases, with 13 bases separating them. The CDR3 sequence is CASSPTVRYTGELFF. The CDR3 DNA is TGTGCCAGCAGCCCTACGGTGAGATACACCGGGGAGCTGTTTTTT. The full variable domain, in which reference TRBV7-2 and TRBJ2-2 provide the parts outside the CDR3, is GAGVSQSPSNKVTEKGKDVELRCDPISGHTALYWYRQSLGQGLEFLIYFQGNSAPDKSGLPSDRFSAERTGGSVSTLTIQRTQQEDSAVYLCASSPTVRYTGELFFGEGSRLTVL.

V usage is TRBV10-3 and J usage is TRBJ1-1; tentatively, D is TRBD1 (5 bases). Trimming removed 5 bases at V and 1 base at J, with 11 bases between. CDR1 and CDR2 from the germline V gene are ENHRY and SYGVKD. The CDR3 runs to 14 residues. This chain's CDR3 is CAISSQDKNTEAFF. The DNA of the CDR3 is TGTGCCATCAGTTCGCAGGACAAGAACACTGAAGCTTTCTTT.

The sample holds many counts of this clonotype. The rearrangement links TRBV12-3 or TRBV12-4 to TRBJ1-1, with a tentative D call TRBD1 (5 bases). Trimming pared 5 bases from V and 1 base from J, leaving 20 bases between. The CDR3 runs 17 residues. CDR3 protein: CASSHRPLGGANTEAFF. CDR3 nucleotides: TGTGCCAGCAGTCACAGGCCGTTAGGAGGGGCGAACACTGAAGCTTTCTTT.

This clonotype was observed at least ten times. The CDR3 nucleotides are TGTGCCACCAACAGGGCCTACGAGCAGTACTTC. Translating gives CATNRAYEQYF. This chain uses TRBV28 with TRBJ2-7; D is perhaps TRBD1 (6 bases). Germline CDR1 reads MDHEN; CDR2 reads SYDVKM. The CDR3 contains 11 residues. V was cut by 10 bases and J by 2 bases, with 9 bases left in between. Full variable domain (remainder filled in from reference TRBV28 and TRBJ2-7): DVKVTQSSRYLVKRTGEKVFLECVQDMDHENMFWYRQDPGLGLRLIYFSYDVKMKEKGDIPEGYSVSREKKERFSLILESASTNQTSMYLCATNRAYEQYFGPGTRLTVT.

This clonotype was counted at least ten times. The J gene is TRBJ2-2, the V gene TRBV29-1; no definite D call. Looked up from germline, CDR1 is SQVTM and CDR2 is ANQGSEA. Trimming removed 6 bases from V and 0 bases from J, with 14 bases in between. The CDR3 has 15 amino acids. The CDR3 loop reads CSVPLATANTGELFF. DNA of the CDR3: TGCAGCGTACCCTTGGCGACGGCGAACACCGGGGAGCTGTTTTTT.

This clonotype was counted ten times or more. V is TRBV28 and J is TRBJ2-7; D is unclear. Germline V gives CDR1 MDHEN, CDR2 SYDVKM. The CDR3 is 12 amino acids. Deletions cut 4 bases from V and 5 bases from J, with 9 bases between. The CDR3 loop is CASSSPIHEQYF. CDR3 DNA: TGTGCCAGCAGTTCTCCCATCCACGAGCAGTACTTC.